Shown below are 3 T cell receptor beta chains from a single sample sequenced in a study of blood T cell repertoires in COVID-19. Generated by immunoSEQ multiplex PCR, the TCRdb table keeps only in-frame clones and is missing some. The sample yields about 89,000 clones, 70% to 80% seen once. What was sequenced was peripheral blood. These receptors originate from a human donor in a cohort sampled during active COVID-19.

The rearrangement joins TRBV6-6 to TRBJ2-3; 8 nucleotides align to TRBD1. The CDR3 is made up of 15 amino acids. Trimming at V came to 6 bases and at J to 3 bases, leaving 8 bases not matched to a gene. CDR1 and CDR2 from the germline V gene are MNHNY and SVGAGI (reference sequence). The CDR3 reads CASRKGTGLTDTQYF. CDR3 DNA: TGTGCCAGCAGGAAGGGGACAGGACTTACAGATACGCAGTATTTT.

The chain recombines TRBV27 with TRBJ2-3; unclear D gene. V gave up 1 base and J gave up 1 base, with 9 bases separating them. The germline V gene encodes CDR1 MNHEY and CDR2 SMNVEV (reference sequence). The CDR3 consists of 15 residues. The CDR3 sequence: CASSLLTLGTDTQYF. The CDR3 region has the DNA TGTGCCAGCAGTTTATTAACCCTAGGCACAGATACGCAGTATTTT.

This clone has more than one count but fewer than ten. The chain carries TRBV27 and TRBJ2-3; 10 nucleotides align to TRBD1. The length of the CDR3 is 14 residues. The germline V gene has CDR1 MNHEY and CDR2 SMNVEV (reference sequence). The V gene end was trimmed by 8 bases and the J gene end by 4 bases; junction bases not matched to a gene: 6. The chain's CDR3 is CASGDRGPADTQYF. The CDR3 coding sequence is TGTGCCAGCGGGGACAGGGGCCCAGCAGATACGCAGTATTTT.